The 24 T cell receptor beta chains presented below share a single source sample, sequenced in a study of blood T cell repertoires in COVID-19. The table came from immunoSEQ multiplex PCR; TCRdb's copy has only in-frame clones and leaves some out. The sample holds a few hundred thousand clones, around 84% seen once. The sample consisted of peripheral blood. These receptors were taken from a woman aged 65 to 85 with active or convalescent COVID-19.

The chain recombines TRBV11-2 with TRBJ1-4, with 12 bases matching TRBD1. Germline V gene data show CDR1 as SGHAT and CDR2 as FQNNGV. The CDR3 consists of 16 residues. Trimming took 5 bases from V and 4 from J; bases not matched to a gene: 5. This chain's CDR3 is CASSTGQGAFNEKLFF. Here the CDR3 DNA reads TGTGCCAGCAGCACGGGACAGGGGGCGTTTAATGAAAAACTGTTTTTT.

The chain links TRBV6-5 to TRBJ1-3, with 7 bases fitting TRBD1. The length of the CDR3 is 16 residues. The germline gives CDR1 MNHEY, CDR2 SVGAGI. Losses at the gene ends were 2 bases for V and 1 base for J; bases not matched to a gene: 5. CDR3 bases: TGTGCCAGCAGTTACGCACCGACAGGGTCTGGAAACACCATATATTTT. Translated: CASSYAPTGSGNTIYF.

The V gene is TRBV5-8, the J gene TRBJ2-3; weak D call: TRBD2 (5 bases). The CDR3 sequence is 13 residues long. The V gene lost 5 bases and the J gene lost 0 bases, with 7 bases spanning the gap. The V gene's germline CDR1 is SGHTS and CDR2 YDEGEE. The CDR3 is CASRTTSTDTQYF. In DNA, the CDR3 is TGTGCCAGCAGGACTACTAGCACAGATACGCAGTATTTT.

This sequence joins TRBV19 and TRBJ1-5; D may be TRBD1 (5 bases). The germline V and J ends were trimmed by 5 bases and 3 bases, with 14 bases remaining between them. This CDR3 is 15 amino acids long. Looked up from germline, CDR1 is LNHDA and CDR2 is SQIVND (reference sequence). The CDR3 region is CASSHRQGYNQPQHF. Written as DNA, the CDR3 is TGTGCCAGTAGTCACAGGCAGGGATACAATCAGCCCCAGCATTTT.

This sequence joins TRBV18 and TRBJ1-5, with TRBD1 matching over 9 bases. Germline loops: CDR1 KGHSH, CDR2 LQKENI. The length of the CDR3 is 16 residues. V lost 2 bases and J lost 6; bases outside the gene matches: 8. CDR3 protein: CASSPADRGDGQPQHF. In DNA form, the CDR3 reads TGTGCCAGCTCACCAGCCGACAGGGGGGACGGTCAGCCCCAGCATTTT.

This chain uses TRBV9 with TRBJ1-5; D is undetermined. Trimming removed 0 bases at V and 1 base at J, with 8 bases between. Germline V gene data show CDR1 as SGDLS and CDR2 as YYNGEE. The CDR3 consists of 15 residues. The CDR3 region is CASSVGGESNQPQHF. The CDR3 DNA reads TGTGCCAGCAGCGTAGGCGGTGAAAGCAATCAGCCCCAGCATTTT.

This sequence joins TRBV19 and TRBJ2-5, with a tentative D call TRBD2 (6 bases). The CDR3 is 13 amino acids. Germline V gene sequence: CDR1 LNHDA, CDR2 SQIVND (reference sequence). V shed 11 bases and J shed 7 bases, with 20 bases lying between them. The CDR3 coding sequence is TGTGCCGGCTCAATCCGGCTCGGGGGGACCCAGTACTTC. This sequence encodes CAGSIRLGGTQYF.

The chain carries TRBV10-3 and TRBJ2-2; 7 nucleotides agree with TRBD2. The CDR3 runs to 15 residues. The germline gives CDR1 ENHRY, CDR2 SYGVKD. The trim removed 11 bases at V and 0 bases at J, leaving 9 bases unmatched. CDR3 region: CASRGGAANTGELFF. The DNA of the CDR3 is TGTGCCTCAAGGGGAGGGGCAGCGAACACCGGGGAGCTGTTTTTT.

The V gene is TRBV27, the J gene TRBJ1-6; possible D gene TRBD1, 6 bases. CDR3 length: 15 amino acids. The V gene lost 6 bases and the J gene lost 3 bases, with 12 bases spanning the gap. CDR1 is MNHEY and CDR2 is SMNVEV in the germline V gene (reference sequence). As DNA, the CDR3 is TGTGCCAGCAGACGGAGGGGGGGCTATAATTCACCCCTCCACTTT. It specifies CASRRRGGYNSPLHF.

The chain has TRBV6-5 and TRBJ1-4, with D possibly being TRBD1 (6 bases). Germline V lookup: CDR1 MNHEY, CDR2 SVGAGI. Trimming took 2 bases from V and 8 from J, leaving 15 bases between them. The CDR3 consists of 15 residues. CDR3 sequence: CASSYQAAGAEKLFF. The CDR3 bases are TGTGCCAGCAGTTACCAGGCGGCAGGGGCGGAAAAACTGTTTTTT.

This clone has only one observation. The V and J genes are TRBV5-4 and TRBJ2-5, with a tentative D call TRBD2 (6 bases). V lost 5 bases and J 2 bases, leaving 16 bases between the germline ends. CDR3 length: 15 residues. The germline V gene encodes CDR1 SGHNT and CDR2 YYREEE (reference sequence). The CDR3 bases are TGTGCCAGCAGTCCGACAGCGGGCCTACAAGAGACCCAGTACTTC. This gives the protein CASSPTAGLQETQYF. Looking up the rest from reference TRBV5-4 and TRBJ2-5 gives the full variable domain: ETGVTQSPTHLIKTRGQQVTLRCSSQSGHNTVSWYQQALGQGPQFIFQYYREEENGRGNFPPRFSGLQFPNYSSELNVNALELDDSALYLCASSPTAGLQETQYFGPGTRLLVL.

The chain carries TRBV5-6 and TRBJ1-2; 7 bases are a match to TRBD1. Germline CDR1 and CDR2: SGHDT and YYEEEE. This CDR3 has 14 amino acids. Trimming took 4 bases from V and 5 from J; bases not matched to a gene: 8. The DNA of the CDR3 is TGTGCCAGCAGCAACCTCGACAGGGCATATGGCTACACCTTC. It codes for CASSNLDRAYGYTF.

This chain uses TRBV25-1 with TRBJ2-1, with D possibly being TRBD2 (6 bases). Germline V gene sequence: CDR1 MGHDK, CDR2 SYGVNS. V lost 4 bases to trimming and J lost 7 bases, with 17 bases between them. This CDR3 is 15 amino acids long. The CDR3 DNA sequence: TGTGCCAGCAGTGCGGTCCCCCTAGCGAGGAATGAGCAGTTCTTC. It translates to CASSAVPLARNEQFF.

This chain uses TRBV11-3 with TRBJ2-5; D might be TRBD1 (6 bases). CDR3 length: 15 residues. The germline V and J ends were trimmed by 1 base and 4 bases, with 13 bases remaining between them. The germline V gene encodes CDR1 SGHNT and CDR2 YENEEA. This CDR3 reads CASSLGPQGTETQYF. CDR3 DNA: TGTGCCAGCAGCTTAGGACCCCAGGGGACAGAGACCCAGTACTTC.

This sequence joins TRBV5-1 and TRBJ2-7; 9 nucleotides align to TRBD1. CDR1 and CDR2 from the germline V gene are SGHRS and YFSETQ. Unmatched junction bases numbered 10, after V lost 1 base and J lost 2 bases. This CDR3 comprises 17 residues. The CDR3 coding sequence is TGCGCCAGCAGCTTGTCCGTCCCGGGACAGGGAACCTACGAGCAGTACTTC. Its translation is CASSLSVPGQGTYEQYF.

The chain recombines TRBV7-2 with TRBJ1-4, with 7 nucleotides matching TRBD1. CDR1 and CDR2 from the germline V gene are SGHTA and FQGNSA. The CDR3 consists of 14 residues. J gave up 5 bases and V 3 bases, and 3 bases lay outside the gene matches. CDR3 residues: CASSLATGNEKLFF. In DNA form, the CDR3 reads TGTGCCAGCAGCTTGGCGACAGGGAATGAAAAACTGTTTTTT.

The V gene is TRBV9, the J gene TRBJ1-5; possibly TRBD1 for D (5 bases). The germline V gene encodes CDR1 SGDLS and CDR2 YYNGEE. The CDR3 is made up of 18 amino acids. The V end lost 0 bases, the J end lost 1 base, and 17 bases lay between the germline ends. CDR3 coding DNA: TGTGCCAGCAGCGTAGCTGAGACAACTGGGGGGAGCAATCAGCCCCAGCATTTT. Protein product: CASSVAETTGGSNQPQHF.

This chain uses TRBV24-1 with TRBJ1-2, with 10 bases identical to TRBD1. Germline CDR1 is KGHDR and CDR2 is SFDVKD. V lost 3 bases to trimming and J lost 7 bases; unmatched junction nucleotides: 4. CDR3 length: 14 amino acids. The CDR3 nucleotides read TGTGCCACCAGTGATGCCGGGACAGGGGTTGGCTACACCTTC. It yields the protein CATSDAGTGVGYTF.

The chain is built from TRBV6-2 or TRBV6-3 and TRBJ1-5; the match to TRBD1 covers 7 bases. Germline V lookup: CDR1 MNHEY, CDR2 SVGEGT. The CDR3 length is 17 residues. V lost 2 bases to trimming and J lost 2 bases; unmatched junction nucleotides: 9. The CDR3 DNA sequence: TGTGCCAGCAGTTACGCAAGGGGGCCGGGAGGCAATCAGCCCCAGCATTTT. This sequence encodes CASSYARGPGGNQPQHF.

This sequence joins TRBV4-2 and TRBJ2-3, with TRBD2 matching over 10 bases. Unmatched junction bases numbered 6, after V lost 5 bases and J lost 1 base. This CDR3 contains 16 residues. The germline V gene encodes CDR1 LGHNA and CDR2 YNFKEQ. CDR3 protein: CASSFTLAGGTDTQYF. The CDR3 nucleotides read TGTGCCAGCAGCTTTACCCTAGCGGGGGGCACAGATACGCAGTATTTT.

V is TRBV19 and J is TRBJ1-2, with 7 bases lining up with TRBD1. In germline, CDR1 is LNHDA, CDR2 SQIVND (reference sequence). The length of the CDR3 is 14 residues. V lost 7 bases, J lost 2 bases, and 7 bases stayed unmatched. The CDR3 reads CASTYSGGNYGYTF. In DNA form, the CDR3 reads TGTGCCAGTACTTACTCAGGGGGGAACTATGGCTACACCTTC.

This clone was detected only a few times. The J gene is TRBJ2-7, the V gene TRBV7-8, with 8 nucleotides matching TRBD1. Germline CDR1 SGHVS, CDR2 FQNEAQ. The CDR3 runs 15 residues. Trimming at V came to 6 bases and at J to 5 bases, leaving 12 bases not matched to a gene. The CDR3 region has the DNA TGTGCCAGCAGTCGTCAACCGGGACAGGTCGACGAGCAGTACTTC. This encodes CASSRQPGQVDEQYF.

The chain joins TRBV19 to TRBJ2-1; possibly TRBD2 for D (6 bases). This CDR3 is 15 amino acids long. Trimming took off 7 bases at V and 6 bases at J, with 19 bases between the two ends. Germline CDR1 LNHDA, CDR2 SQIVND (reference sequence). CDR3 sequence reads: CASIALPGDANEQFF. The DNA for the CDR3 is TGTGCCAGTATAGCTTTGCCGGGGGACGCCAATGAGCAGTTCTTC.

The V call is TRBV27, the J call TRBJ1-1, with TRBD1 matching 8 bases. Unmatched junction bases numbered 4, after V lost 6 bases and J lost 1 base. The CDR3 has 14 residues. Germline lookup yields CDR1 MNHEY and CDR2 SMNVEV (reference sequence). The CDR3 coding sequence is TGTGCCAGCAGGAGGACAGGGTGGAACACTGAAGCTTTCTTT. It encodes CASRRTGWNTEAFF.